One sample yielded the 9 T cell receptor beta chains listed below, sequenced in a study of diagnostic markers for celiac disease. TCRdb reanalyzed the reads, giving one entry per CDR3 protein sequence and no DNA. The sample includes some 2,000 distinct CDR3 sequences. Material for sequencing was either unsorted cells or a sorted T cell fraction (not recorded which). All receptors come from a human donor. This table probably holds off-target reads from a library built for another chain.

The chain is built from TRBV20-1 and TRBJ1-4. This CDR3 has 16 amino acids. Germline CDR1 is DFQATT and CDR2 is SNEGSKA (reference sequence). The CDR3 region is CSARDRVAAGMGKLFF.

This chain links TRBV19 with TRBJ1-6; the D call of TRBD1 rests on TCRdb alone, since no DNA is present to check it. Germline CDR1 and CDR2: LNHDA and SQIVND (reference sequence). The CDR3 totals 13 residues. CDR3 sequence reads: CASSAKGDSPLHF.

This clonotype is deemed large by its frequency. The chain is built from TRBV7-2 and TRBJ2-1; the D call from TCRdb, TRBD2, cannot be confirmed without DNA. From germline, CDR1 is SGHTA and CDR2 FQGNSA. This CDR3 comprises 15 residues. The chain's CDR3 is CASSNGLAGYNEQFF.

The chain recombines TRBV5-1 with TRBJ1-1. The CDR3 is made up of 13 amino acids. Germline V gene lookup returns CDR1 SGHRS and CDR2 YFSETQ. This chain's CDR3 is CASRLEKNTEAFF.

V usage is TRBV7-6 and J usage is TRBJ2-5; TCRdb's D call, TRBD2, is unchecked because there is no DNA. Germline loops: CDR1 SGHVS, CDR2 FNYEAQ. The CDR3 contains 11 residues. This CDR3 reads CASTRGETQYF.

The rearrangement uses TRBV5-4 and TRBJ1-3. The germline CDR1 and CDR2 sequences are SGHNT and YYREEE (reference sequence). The CDR3 loop spans 15 amino acids. The CDR3: CASSPSVVSGNTIYF.

The CDR3 loop is CASAGAGGHSNQPQHF. The V call is TRBV2, the J call TRBJ1-5; the D call from TCRdb, TRBD1, cannot be confirmed without DNA. Per the germline V gene, CDR1 is SNHLY and CDR2 is FYNNEI. There are 16 residues in the CDR3.

Frequency places this clonotype as medium-sized. This rearrangement joins TRBV7-9 to TRBJ1-1; TCRdb returns TRBD1, unconfirmable since there is no DNA. The length of the CDR3 is 15 residues. From germline, CDR1 is SEHNR and CDR2 FQNEAQ (reference sequence). CDR3 loop: CASSLGQGPERQAFF.

This chain links TRBV7-9 with TRBJ2-3. This CDR3 contains 11 residues. Germline lookup yields CDR1 SEHNR and CDR2 FQNEAQ (reference sequence). CDR3 loop: CASSFTDTQYF.